This TCR beta chain was sequenced for a study of blood T cells in healthy people across ages. Study observations and caveats: Observed TCR beta diversity per million T cells went down as age went up. This fall followed a roughly linear course with age.

Turning to this clonotype: The target antigen is unknown.

V gave up 0 bases and J gave up 2 bases; unmatched junction bases: 10. Germline V gene sequence: CDR1 LGHDT, CDR2 YNNKEL (reference sequence). The CDR3 extends over 20 amino acids. It was with a sample-barcoded 5' primer and a J-beta primer mix that a second PCR of roughly 7 to 12 cycles was run. A single record per CDR3 protein comes from TCRdb applying MiXCR to the 5' RACE reads. The sample has more than 650,000 distinct CDR3 sequences; about 24% are singletons. J is TRBJ2-3 and V is TRBV3-1, with TRBD2 identical over 14 bases. Sequencing input: blood. The receptor's source is a man between 65 and 85 years old in good health. CDR3 in amino acids: CASSQERLRTSGGPTDTQYF. The CDR3 DNA reads TGTGCCAGCAGCCAAGAAAGACTCAGGACTAGCGGGGGGCCCACAGATACGCAGTATTTT.